Below, 18 T cell receptor beta chains from the same sample are listed, as sequenced in a study of blood T cell repertoires in COVID-19. TCRdb keeps only in-frame clones here, not all; method: immunoSEQ multiplex PCR. This table has 90,000 to 100,000 clones, around nine tenths appearing once. Input material: peripheral blood. The receptor source for this set is a human donor in a cohort sampled during active COVID-19.

J is TRBJ1-5 and V is TRBV5-5, with 7 bases lining up with TRBD1. V lost 2 bases, J lost 7 bases, and 9 bases stayed unmatched. The germline gives CDR1 SGHKS, CDR2 YYEKEE (reference sequence). The length of the CDR3 is 15 residues. In DNA, the CDR3 is TGTGCCAGCAGCTTTCTCCCAACAGGGGCCCAGCCCCAGCATTTT. Translated: CASSFLPTGAQPQHF. The variable domain in full, with the rest retrieved from reference TRBV5-5 and TRBJ1-5, is DAGVTQSPTHLIKTRGQQVTLRCSPISGHKSVSWYQQVLGQGPQFIFQYYEKEERGRGNFPDRFSARQFPNYSSELNVNALLLGDSALYLCASSFLPTGAQPQHFGDGTRLSIL.

The genes are TRBV27 and TRBJ1-5, with D possibly TRBD1 on 5 matching bases. From germline, CDR1 is MNHEY and CDR2 SMNVEV (reference sequence). V gave up 9 bases and J gave up 3 bases, with 24 bases separating them. CDR3 length: 17 residues. In nucleotides, the CDR3 is TGTGCCAGACTATTTTCTGAGCCAGGGCCCCCCAATCAGCCCCAGCATTTT. Amino acids: CARLFSEPGPPNQPQHF.

Here the CDR3 reads CASSEGLAGGANVLTF. Here the CDR3 DNA reads TGTGCCAGCAGTGAAGGACTAGCGGGCGGGGCCAACGTCCTGACTTTC. The V gene is TRBV2, the J gene TRBJ2-6, with TRBD2 identical over 10 bases. Unmatched junction bases numbered 1, after V lost 1 base and J lost 4 bases. Germline CDR1 and CDR2: SNHLY and FYNNEI. This CDR3 is built from 16 residues.

The rearrangement links TRBV28 to TRBJ1-5, with 8 bases matching TRBD1. The CDR3 is 14 residues long. J gave up 4 bases and V 5 bases, and 4 bases lay outside the gene matches. Germline V gene data show CDR1 as MDHEN and CDR2 as SYDVKM. The CDR3 here is CASSPWTGNQPQHF. CDR3 coding DNA: TGTGCCAGCAGTCCCTGGACAGGGAATCAGCCCCAGCATTTT.

This chain uses TRBV10-1 with TRBJ1-1, with 7 bases aligning to TRBD1. The CDR3 consists of 13 residues. Germline CDR1 WNHNN, CDR2 SYGVQD (reference sequence). The ends lost 8 bases at V and 0 bases at J; junction bases unmatched: 3. CDR3 nucleotides: TGCGCCAGCGCCAGGGGGTTGAACACTGAAGCTTTCTTT. Protein product: CASARGLNTEAFF.

The chain joins TRBV19 to TRBJ2-7; 7 nucleotides match TRBD2. Per the germline V gene, CDR1 is LNHDA and CDR2 is SQIVND (reference sequence). Trimming cost V 1 base and J 5 bases; bases outside gene matches: 8. This CDR3 is 15 amino acids long. CDR3 loop: CASSIAPGGRNEQYF. The CDR3 region has the DNA TGTGCCAGTAGTATAGCCCCGGGGGGAAGAAACGAGCAGTACTTC.

The rearrangement joins TRBV6-5 to TRBJ1-6; no firm D call. V was shortened by 10 bases and J by 10 bases, with 17 bases between the two germline ends. This CDR3 is 13 amino acids long. Germline assignment: CDR1 MNHEY and CDR2 SVGAGI. In DNA, the CDR3 is TGTGCCACAAGACCCGACTTAGACTCACCCCTCCACTTT. This sequence encodes CATRPDLDSPLHF.

This clone occurred once. V usage is TRBV6-5 and J usage is TRBJ1-1, with no clear D. Between the trimmed V and J ends, which lost 0 bases and 0 bases, there was a span of 5 bases. The germline V gene encodes CDR1 MNHEY and CDR2 SVGAGI. The length of the CDR3 is 14 residues. CDR3 bases: TGTGCCAGCAGTTACTCTACATTGAACACTGAAGCTTTCTTT. This sequence encodes CASSYSTLNTEAFF.

The rearrangement joins TRBV4-1 to TRBJ2-3, with D maybe TRBD1 (6 bases). The CDR3 spans 14 residues. Germline assignment: CDR1 MGHRA and CDR2 YSYEKL. Deletions cut 1 base from V and 7 bases from J, with 12 bases between. The CDR3 DNA is TGCGCCAGCAGCCAAGGGCCGGGACACTATACGCAGTATTTT. It translates to CASSQGPGHYTQYF.

The rearrangement uses TRBV3-1 (or the pseudogene TRBV3-2) and TRBJ2-7; TRBD2 matches at 9 bases. The V segment lost 0 bases and the J segment 0 bases; nucleotides outside the gene matches: 3. CDR3 length equals 16 residues. CDR1 LGHDT and CDR2 YNNKEL come from the germline V gene (reference sequence). The CDR3 sequence: CASSQETSGFSYEQYF. CDR3 nucleotide sequence: TGTGCCAGCAGCCAAGAGACTAGCGGTTTCTCCTACGAGCAGTACTTC.

V usage is TRBV28 and J usage is TRBJ2-7, with TRBD2 identical over 16 bases. The ends lost 3 bases at V and 0 bases at J; junction bases unmatched: 5. The germline V gene has CDR1 MDHEN and CDR2 SYDVKM. The length of the CDR3 is 18 residues. This CDR3 is CASSFRGLAGGFSYEQYF. CDR3 DNA sequence: TGTGCCAGCAGTTTTAGGGGACTAGCGGGAGGGTTCTCCTACGAGCAGTACTTC.

This chain connects TRBV10-3 to TRBJ2-2, with TRBD2 matching 13 bases. CDR3 size: 18 residues. Losses at the gene ends were 4 bases for V and 0 bases for J; bases not matched to a gene: 5. Germline values: CDR1 ENHRY, CDR2 SYGVKD. CDR3 sequence (DNA): TGTGCCATCAGTGTGGGACTAGCGGGAACAACGAACACCGGGGAGCTGTTTTTT. This encodes CAISVGLAGTTNTGELFF.

The chain carries TRBV29-1 and TRBJ2-5; the D is unclear. The CDR3 loop spans 12 amino acids. CDR1 is SQVTM, CDR2 ANQGSEA, per germline. The V end lost 2 bases, the J end lost 5 bases, and 9 bases lay between the germline ends. CDR3 nucleotide sequence: TGCAGCGTTGAACAACTGAGTGAGACCCAGTACTTC. Translating it yields CSVEQLSETQYF.

This clone was seen only once. This chain uses TRBV19 with TRBJ1-6, with TRBD1 matching over 7 bases. The CDR3 runs to 20 residues. V lost 5 bases, J lost 7 bases, and 23 bases stayed unmatched. The germline CDR1 and CDR2 sequences are LNHDA and SQIVND (reference sequence). The CDR3 region is CASSSTGQVPLKFDNSPLHF. The CDR3 nucleotides are TGTGCCAGTAGTTCAACCGGACAGGTACCATTGAAATTTGACAATTCACCCCTCCACTTT.

J is TRBJ1-5 and V is TRBV6-4; D call uncertain. The ends were cut back, 2 bases at V and 7 bases at J, with 9 bases in the middle. CDR1 is MRHNA, CDR2 SNTAGT, per germline. This CDR3 is built from 13 residues. The CDR3 spells CASSDEGGQPQHF. Written as DNA, the CDR3 is TGTGCCAGCAGTGACGAGGGCGGACAGCCCCAGCATTTT.

The chain couples TRBV3-1 (or the pseudogene TRBV3-2) to TRBJ2-5; D may be TRBD1 (6 bases). Germline V gene data show CDR1 as LGHDT and CDR2 as YNNKEL (reference sequence). This CDR3 spans 15 amino acids. The germline V and J ends were trimmed by 5 bases and 1 base, with 14 bases remaining between them. The DNA of the CDR3 is TGTGCCAGCAGCTCCCGCCGGACAGCCCAAGAGACCCAGTACTTC. Amino acid sequence: CASSSRRTAQETQYF.

The gene calls are TRBV9 and TRBJ1-1; TRBD1 aligns across 10 bases. With V trimmed by 1 base and J by 7 bases, 4 bases remained unmatched. CDR1 SGDLS and CDR2 YYNGEE come from the germline V gene. The length of the CDR3 is 14 residues. The CDR3 DNA is TGTGCCAGCAGCGTAATGGACAGGGGGATTGAAGCTTTCTTT. Protein product: CASSVMDRGIEAFF.

V usage is TRBV4-1 and J usage is TRBJ1-2; the D gene is possibly TRBD1 (6 bases). The length of the CDR3 is 15 residues. The ends were cut back, 1 base at V and 2 bases at J, with 11 bases in the middle. In germline, CDR1 is MGHRA, CDR2 YSYEKL. The CDR3 coding sequence is TGCGCCAGCAGCCAAGTTCAGGACAGCAACTATGGCTACACCTTC. Its translation: CASSQVQDSNYGYTF.